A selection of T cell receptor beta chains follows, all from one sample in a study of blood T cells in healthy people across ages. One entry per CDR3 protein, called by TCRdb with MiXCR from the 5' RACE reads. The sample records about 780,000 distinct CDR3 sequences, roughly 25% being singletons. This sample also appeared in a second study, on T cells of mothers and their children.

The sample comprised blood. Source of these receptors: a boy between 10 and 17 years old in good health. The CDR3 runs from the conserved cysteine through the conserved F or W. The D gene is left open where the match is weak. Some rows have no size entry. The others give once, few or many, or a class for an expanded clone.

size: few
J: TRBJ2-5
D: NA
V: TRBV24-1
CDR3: CATSDSGQQETQYF
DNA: TGTGCCACCAGTGATTCAGGACAGCAAGAGACCCAGTACTTC

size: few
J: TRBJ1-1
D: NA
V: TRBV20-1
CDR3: CSATTHLELNTEAFF
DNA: TGCAGTGCCACCACCCATTTGGAACTGAACACTGAAGCTTTCTTT

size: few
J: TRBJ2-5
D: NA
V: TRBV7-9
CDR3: CASSLTSKQETQYF
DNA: TGTGCCAGCAGCTTAACGTCCAAACAAGAGACCCAGTACTTC

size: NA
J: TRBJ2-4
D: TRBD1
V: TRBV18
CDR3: CASSPPGQGIGDIQYF
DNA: TGTGCCAGCTCACCACCGGGACAGGGGATTGGTGACATTCAGTACTTC

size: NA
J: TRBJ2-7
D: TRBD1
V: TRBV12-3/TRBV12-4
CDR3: CASSPSGTGVQYF
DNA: TGTGCCAGCAGTCCATCCGGGACAGGGGTACAGTACTTC

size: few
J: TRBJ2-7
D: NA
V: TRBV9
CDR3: CASSPGAGLPSYEQYF
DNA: TGTGCCAGCAGCCCGGGGGCGGGCCTCCCCTCCTACGAGCAGTACTTC

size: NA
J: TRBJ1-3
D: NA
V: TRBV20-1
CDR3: CSATPSGSGNTIYF
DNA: TGCAGTGCTACGCCTTCCGGCTCTGGAAACACCATATATTTT

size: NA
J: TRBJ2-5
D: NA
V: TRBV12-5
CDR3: CASGLPSGTVRVGTQYF
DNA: TGTGCTAGTGGTTTGCCTTCCGGGACCGTCCGGGTCGGGACCCAGTACTTC

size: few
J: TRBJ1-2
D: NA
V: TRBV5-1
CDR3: CASSLGRPGARQDGYTF
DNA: TGCGCCAGCAGCTTGGGTCGGCCAGGAGCCCGACAGGATGGCTACACCTTC

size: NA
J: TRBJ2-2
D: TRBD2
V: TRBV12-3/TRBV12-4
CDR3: CASSLARGLAGASNTGELFF
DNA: TGTGCCAGCAGTTTAGCGCGGGGACTAGCGGGCGCCTCGAACACCGGGGAGCTGTTTTTT

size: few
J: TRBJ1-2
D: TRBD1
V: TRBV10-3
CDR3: CAISDWTGERANYGYTF
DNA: TGTGCCATCAGCGATTGGACAGGGGAAAGGGCTAACTATGGCTACACCTTC

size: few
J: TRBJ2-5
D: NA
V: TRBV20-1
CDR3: CSARGAGYGPQETQYF
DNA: TGCAGTGCTAGAGGTGCAGGGTACGGCCCTCAAGAGACCCAGTACTTC

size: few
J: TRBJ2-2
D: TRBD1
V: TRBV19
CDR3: CASSIGETGIGELFF
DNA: TGTGCCAGTAGTATCGGAGAGACAGGGATCGGGGAGCTGTTTTTT

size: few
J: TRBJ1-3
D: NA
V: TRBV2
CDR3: CASGENSGNTIYF
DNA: TGTGCCAGCGGGGAGAACTCTGGAAACACCATATATTTT

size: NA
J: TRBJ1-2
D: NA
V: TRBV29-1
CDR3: CPGAGANRGYTF
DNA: TGCCCCGGGGCGGGGGCTAACCGGGGCTACACCTTC

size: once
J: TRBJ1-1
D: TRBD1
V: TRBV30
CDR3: CAWIGGRLNTEAFF
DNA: TGTGCCTGGATAGGGGGCAGACTGAACACTGAAGCTTTCTTT

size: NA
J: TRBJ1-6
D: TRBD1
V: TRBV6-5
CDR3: CASSRQGVNSPLHF
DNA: TGTGCCAGCAGTCGACAGGGAGTGAATTCACCCCTCCACTTT

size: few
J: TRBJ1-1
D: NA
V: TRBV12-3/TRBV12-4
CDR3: CVSSLERAPKAFF
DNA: TGTGTCAGCAGCCTCGAGAGGGCCCCGAAAGCTTTCTTT

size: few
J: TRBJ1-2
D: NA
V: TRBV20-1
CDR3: CSASTGRNYGYTF
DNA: TGCAGTGCTAGCACCGGGCGGAACTATGGCTACACCTTC

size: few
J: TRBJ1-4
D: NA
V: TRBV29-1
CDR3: CSVGKGTTNEKLFF
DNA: TGCAGCGTGGGGAAGGGTACGACTAATGAAAAACTGTTTTTT

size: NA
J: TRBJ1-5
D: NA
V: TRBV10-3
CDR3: CAISESRNQPQHF
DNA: TGTGCCATCAGTGAGTCTAGGAATCAGCCCCAGCATTTT

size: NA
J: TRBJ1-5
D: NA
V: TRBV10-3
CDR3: CAIGGEGKQPQHF
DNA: TGTGCCATCGGCGGTGAGGGGAAACAGCCCCAGCATTTT

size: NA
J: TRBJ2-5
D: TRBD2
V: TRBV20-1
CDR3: CSAEDRMTSRQETQYF
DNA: TGCAGTGCCGAGGATAGAATGACTAGCCGACAAGAGACCCAGTACTTC

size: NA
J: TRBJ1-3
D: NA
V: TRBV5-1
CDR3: CASSPDTSRANTIYF
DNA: TGCGCCAGCAGCCCAGACACCTCTCGAGCAAACACCATATATTTT

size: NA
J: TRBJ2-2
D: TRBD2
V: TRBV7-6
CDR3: CASSPRAGGNTGELFF
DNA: TGTGCCAGCAGCCCTAGGGCGGGGGGAAACACCGGGGAGCTGTTTTTT

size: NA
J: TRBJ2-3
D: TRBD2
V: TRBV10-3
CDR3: CAISESPPGGGADTQYF
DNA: TGTGCCATCAGTGAGTCCCCCCCGGGGGGGGGCGCAGATACGCAGTATTTT

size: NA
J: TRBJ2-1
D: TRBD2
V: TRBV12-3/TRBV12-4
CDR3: CASSFSGVSYNEQFF
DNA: TGTGCCAGCAGTTTCAGCGGGGTCTCCTACAATGAGCAGTTCTTC

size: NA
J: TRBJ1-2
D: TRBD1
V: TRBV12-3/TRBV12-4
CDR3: CASSPRGAGGYTF
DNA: TGTGCCAGCAGTCCCAGGGGGGCTGGAGGCTACACCTTC

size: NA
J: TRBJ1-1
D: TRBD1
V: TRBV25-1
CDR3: CASSEAGGRTEAFF
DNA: TGTGCCAGCAGTGAAGCAGGGGGCAGGACTGAAGCTTTCTTT